What follows are 20 T cell receptor beta chains derived from one specimen sequenced in a study of beta chain features in type 1 diabetes. General study points: A moderate, significant TCRB CDR3 shortening appeared in type 1 diabetes across four CD4+ subsets.

The entirety of the isolated RNA underwent reverse transcription, so expressed TCRB transcripts were sequenced. Profiling relied on immunoSEQ multiplex PCR, and the TCRdb table lists in-frame clones only, not all of them. The table lists hundreds of thousands of clones, around an eighth of them singletons. These receptors lack a known antigen. The sequencing input was naive CD4+ T cells from blood. The origin of the receptors is a young man with type 1 diabetes.

The J gene is TRBJ2-4, the V gene TRBV7-9, with 8 bases matching TRBD1. In germline, CDR1 is SEHNR, CDR2 FQNEAQ (reference sequence). The CDR3 loop spans 13 amino acids. The V and J ends lost 5 bases and 6 bases, in that order; junction bases with no gene match: 3. CDR3 nucleotide sequence: TGTGCCAGCAGCCCAGGACAGGGAAACATTCAGTACTTC. This codes for CASSPGQGNIQYF. The full variable domain, completed using reference TRBV7-9 and TRBJ2-4, is DTGVSQNPRHKITKRGQNVTFRCDPISEHNRLYWYRQTLGQGPEFLTYFQNEAQLEKSRLLSDRFSAERPKGSFSTLEIQRTEQGDSAMYLCASSPGQGNIQYFGAGTRLSVL.

The genes are TRBV5-1 and TRBJ2-5; D unclear. The germline V and J ends were trimmed by 3 bases and 1 base, with 7 bases remaining between them. CDR3 size: 13 residues. Germline assignment: CDR1 SGHRS and CDR2 YFSETQ. CDR3 amino acids: CASSSPGQETQYF. CDR3 nucleotides: TGCGCCAGCAGCTCACCAGGCCAAGAGACCCAGTACTTC.

The V gene is TRBV7-9, the J gene TRBJ2-7, with D possibly being TRBD1 or TRBD2 (6 bases each). Trimming pared 5 bases from V and 12 bases from J, leaving 26 bases between. The germline V gene has CDR1 SEHNR and CDR2 FQNEAQ (reference sequence). The CDR3 spans 15 residues. In nucleotides, the CDR3 is TGTGCCAGCAGCCGAGAGCCCGGGGGCCCAAACCTGGCGTACTTC. Amino acid sequence: CASSREPGGPNLAYF. The full variable domain, in which reference TRBV7-9 and TRBJ2-7 provide the parts outside the CDR3, is DTGVSQNPRHKITKRGQNVTFRCDPISEHNRLYWYRQTLGQGPEFLTYFQNEAQLEKSRLLSDRFSAERPKGSFSTLEIQRTEQGDSAMYLCASSREPGGPNLAYFGPGTRLTVT.

The chain recombines TRBV7-8 with TRBJ2-2; the D gene is possibly TRBD2 (5 bases). The V gene lost 2 bases and the J gene lost 4 bases, with 11 bases spanning the gap. Germline CDR1 is SGHVS and CDR2 is FQNEAQ. This CDR3 contains 15 residues. The CDR3 sequence is CASSLRGGPTGELFF. CDR3 nucleotide sequence: TGTGCCAGCAGCTTACGCGGCGGGCCCACCGGGGAGCTGTTTTTT. Filled out from reference TRBV7-8 and TRBJ2-2, the complete variable domain reads GAGVSQSPRYKVAKRGQDVALRCDPISGHVSLFWYQQALGQGPEFLTYFQNEAQLDKSGLPSDRFFAERPEGSVSTLKIQRTQQEDSAVYLCASSLRGGPTGELFFGEGSRLTVL.

This clone came up a few times. The chain has TRBV10-3 and TRBJ2-3; no firm D call. V was clipped by 2 bases and J by 2 bases, with 11 bases between them. This CDR3 has 15 amino acids. Germline CDR1 and CDR2: ENHRY and SYGVKD. The CDR3 here is CAISEQVSTTDTQYF. The CDR3, as DNA: TGTGCCATCAGTGAGCAGGTTTCGACCACAGATACGCAGTATTTT.

This clone was recorded a few times. The V call is TRBV15, the J call TRBJ2-5; D unclear. Germline lookup yields CDR1 LNHNV and CDR2 YYDKDF (reference sequence). With 4 bases removed from V and 1 base from J, the gap between germline ends came to 13 bases. The CDR3 has 15 residues. The CDR3 sequence: CATSKPSDTQETQYF. The DNA of the CDR3 is TGTGCCACCAGCAAACCGAGTGACACCCAAGAGACCCAGTACTTC.

In this sample, this clone turned up a few times. This chain joins TRBV18 and TRBJ1-1; D gene ambiguous. V lost 3 bases, J lost 11 bases, and 16 bases lay in between. Germline values: CDR1 KGHSH, CDR2 LQKENI. The CDR3 is 13 amino acids. This chain's CDR3 is CASSPSESMGAFF. In nucleotides, the CDR3 is TGTGCCAGCTCACCTTCGGAAAGCATGGGCGCTTTCTTT.

This clone was seen more than once but under ten times. The chain joins TRBV10-3 to TRBJ1-2, with TRBD1 as a possible D gene (6 bases). V was pared by 10 bases and J by 3 bases, with 9 bases between. This CDR3 region has 11 residues. From germline, CDR1 is ENHRY and CDR2 SYGVKD. CDR3 sequence: CATAGDYGYTF. The CDR3 DNA reads as TGTGCCACCGCAGGGGACTATGGCTACACCTTC.

This clone was seen only a few times. CDR3 DNA: TGTGCCAGCAGCTTGGGGCCAGACAACCAAGAGACCCAGTACTTC. Protein product: CASSLGPDNQETQYF. This chain connects TRBV5-6 to TRBJ2-5; D is undetermined. From germline, CDR1 is SGHDT and CDR2 YYEEEE. V shed 0 bases and J shed 0 bases, with 9 bases lying between them. This CDR3 comprises 15 residues.

In this sample, this clone turned up a few times. The chain is built from TRBV6-1 and TRBJ1-2; maybe TRBD1 (6 bases). From germline, CDR1 is MNHNS and CDR2 SASEGT. This CDR3 has 14 residues. The V end was cut by 5 bases, the J end by 0 bases, with 10 bases between. The chain's CDR3 is CASSPTGSNYGYTF. Here the CDR3 DNA reads TGTGCCAGCAGTCCGACAGGATCTAACTATGGCTACACCTTC.

This clone was found once. V usage is TRBV4-2 and J usage is TRBJ1-4; D call uncertain. Germline V gene data show CDR1 as LGHNA and CDR2 as YNFKEQ. The CDR3 spans 13 residues. Trimming left V 7 bases short and J 7 bases short, with 13 bases between. CDR3 residues: CASTTAGGEKLFF. CDR3 DNA: TGTGCCAGCACCACAGCGGGTGGTGAAAAACTGTTTTTT.

A few counts support this clone. The CDR3: CASSPGQSVAKNIQYF. The CDR3 nucleotides read TGTGCCAGCAGCCCGGGACAGTCAGTAGCCAAAAACATTCAGTACTTC. The rearrangement uses TRBV5-6 and TRBJ2-4; 7 bases are shared with TRBD1. CDR3 length equals 16 residues. Germline CDR1 reads SGHDT; CDR2 reads YYEEEE. With 4 bases clipped from V and 0 bases from J, the junction kept 7 bases outside the gene matches.

With respect to this clone: The same CDR3 is also encoded by other DNA sequences in this sample. This chain links TRBV30 with TRBJ1-5, with D possibly being TRBD1 (6 bases). The germline CDR1 and CDR2 sequences are GTSNPN and SVGIG (reference sequence). V lost 0 bases and J 5 bases, leaving 8 bases between the germline ends. The length of the CDR3 is 13 residues. CDR3 residues: CAWSVAGDQPQHF. CDR3 DNA: TGTGCCTGGAGTGTCGCAGGGGATCAGCCCCAGCATTTT.

This clone was seen only a few times. The same CDR3 is also encoded by other DNA sequences in this sample. This chain links TRBV5-1 with TRBJ1-2; no firm D call. There are 13 residues in the CDR3. Trimming removed 0 bases from V and 1 base from J, with 4 bases in between. The germline V gene encodes CDR1 SGHRS and CDR2 YFSETQ. CDR3 nucleotide sequence: TGCGCCAGCAGCTTGGGCAGTAACTATGGCTACACCTTC. This gives the protein CASSLGSNYGYTF.

This clone occurred a few times. The chain links TRBV2 to TRBJ2-1; D not resolved. The germline gives CDR1 SNHLY, CDR2 FYNNEI. This CDR3 contains 14 residues. The ends were cut back, 5 bases at V and 8 bases at J, with 16 bases in the middle. CDR3 coding DNA: TGTGCCAGCAGTTCTTTCGGATCCATCGATGAGCAGTTCTTC. Residues: CASSSFGSIDEQFF. The whole variable domain, remainder taken from reference TRBV2 and TRBJ2-1, is EPEVTQTPSHQVTQMGQEVILRCVPISNHLYFYWYRQILGQKVEFLVSFYNNEISEKSEIFDDQFSVERPDGSNFTLKIRSTKLEDSAMYFCASSSFGSIDEQFFGPGTRLTVL.

This clone occurred a few times. The chain has TRBV29-1 and TRBJ1-2; D not certain. CDR1 and CDR2 from the germline V gene are SQVTM and ANQGSEA. Trimming shortened V by 7 bases and J by 8 bases, and 8 bases separated the two germline ends. The CDR3 contains 9 residues. Here the CDR3 reads CSGGDGYTF. The CDR3 DNA reads as TGCAGCGGGGGAGACGGCTACACCTTC.

There are a few counts of this clone. J is TRBJ2-6 and V is TRBV14; D may correspond to TRBD1 or TRBD2 (5 bases each). CDR1 is SGHDN and CDR2 is FVKESK in the germline V gene. The V gene lost 4 bases and the J gene lost 2 bases, with 15 bases spanning the gap. This CDR3 spans 17 amino acids. The CDR3 protein is CASSPPGPGTGANVLTF. DNA for the CDR3: TGTGCCAGCAGCCCCCCGGGACCTGGGACTGGGGCCAACGTCCTGACTTTC.

The CDR3 DNA sequence: TGTGCCAGCTCCCCTGAGAACGGGAATCAGCCCCAGCATTTT. Its protein is CASSPENGNQPQHF. V and J are TRBV18 and TRBJ1-5; no clear D gene. Germline V gene data show CDR1 as KGHSH and CDR2 as LQKENI. The CDR3 runs to 14 residues. V shed 6 bases and J shed 4 bases, with 13 bases lying between them.

This clone turned up a few times. The chain is built from TRBV18 and TRBJ1-3; D unresolved. The ends were cut back, 0 bases at V and 4 bases at J, with 4 bases in the middle. The germline V gene encodes CDR1 KGHSH and CDR2 LQKENI. The CDR3 extends over 13 amino acids. CDR3 protein: CASSPPYGNTIYF. CDR3 bases: TGTGCCAGCTCACCACCATACGGAAACACCATATATTTT. The full variable domain, rest sourced from reference TRBV18 and TRBJ1-3, is NAGVMQNPRHLVRRRGQEARLRCSPMKGHSHVYWYRQLPEEGLKFMVYLQKENIIDESGMPKERFSAEFPKEGPSILRIQQVVRGDSAAYFCASSPPYGNTIYFGEGSWLTVV.

This clone turned up a few times. The chain carries TRBV27 and TRBJ2-3, with D perhaps matching TRBD1 (6 bases). V dropped 3 bases and J dropped 2 bases, with 15 bases sitting between them. From germline, CDR1 is MNHEY and CDR2 SMNVEV (reference sequence). The CDR3 contains 16 residues. In DNA, the CDR3 is TGTGCCAGCAGTTTGCGTCCAAGGGGGACCACAGATACGCAGTATTTT. Residues: CASSLRPRGTTDTQYF.